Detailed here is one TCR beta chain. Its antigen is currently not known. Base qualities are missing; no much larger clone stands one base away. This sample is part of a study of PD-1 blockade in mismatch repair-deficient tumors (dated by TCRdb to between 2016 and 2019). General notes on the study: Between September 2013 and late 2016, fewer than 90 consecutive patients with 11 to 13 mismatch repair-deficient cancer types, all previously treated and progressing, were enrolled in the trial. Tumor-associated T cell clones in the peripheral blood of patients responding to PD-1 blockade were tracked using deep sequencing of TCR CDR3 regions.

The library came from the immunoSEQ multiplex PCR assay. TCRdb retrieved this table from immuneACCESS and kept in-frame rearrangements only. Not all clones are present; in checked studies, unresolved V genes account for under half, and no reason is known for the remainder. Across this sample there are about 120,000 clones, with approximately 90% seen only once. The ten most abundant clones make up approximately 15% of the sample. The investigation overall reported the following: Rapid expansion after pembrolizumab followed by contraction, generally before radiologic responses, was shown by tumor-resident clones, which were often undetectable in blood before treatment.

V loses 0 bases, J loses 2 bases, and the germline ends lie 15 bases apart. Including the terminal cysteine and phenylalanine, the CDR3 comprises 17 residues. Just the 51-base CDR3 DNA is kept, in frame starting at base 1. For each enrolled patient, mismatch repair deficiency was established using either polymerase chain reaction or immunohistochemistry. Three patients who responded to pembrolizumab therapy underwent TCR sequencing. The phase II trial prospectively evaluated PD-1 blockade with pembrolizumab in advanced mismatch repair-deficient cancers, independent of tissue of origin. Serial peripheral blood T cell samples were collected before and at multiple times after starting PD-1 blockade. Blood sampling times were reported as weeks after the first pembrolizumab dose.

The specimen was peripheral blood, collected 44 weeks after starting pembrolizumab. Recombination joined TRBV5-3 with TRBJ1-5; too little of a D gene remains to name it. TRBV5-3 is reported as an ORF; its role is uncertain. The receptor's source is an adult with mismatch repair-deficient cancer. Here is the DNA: TGTGCCAGAAGCTTGGCCGAGGGAATTAAGGGCAATCAGCCCCAGCATTTT. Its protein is CARSLAEGIKGNQPQHF.